The sequence of this T cell receptor beta chain was determined in a study of Graves' ophthalmopathy and Graves' hyperthyroidism. This clonotype was counted many times. The CDR3 loop spans 14 amino acids. Trimming took 1 base from V and 3 from J; bases not matched to a gene: 2. Germline values: CDR1 SGHAT, CDR2 FQNNGV. Amplification of TCR beta CDR3 regions used RNA transcripts. RT-PCR was first run with HTBI primers, then multiplex PCR in a second round. TCRdb passed the multiplex PCR reads through MiXCR, listing each CDR3 protein once. Of 600,000 to 700,000 distinct CDR3 sequences in the sample, 35% to 45% were seen once.

This clonotype was obtained from an adult man with Graves' ophthalmopathy. Sequencing used peripheral blood. J is TRBJ2-5 and V is TRBV11-2; 7 bases are shared with TRBD2. Here the CDR3 reads CASSLGGGKETQYF. The CDR3 nucleotides read TGTGCCAGCAGCTTAGGCGGGGGAAAAGAGACCCAGTACTTC.